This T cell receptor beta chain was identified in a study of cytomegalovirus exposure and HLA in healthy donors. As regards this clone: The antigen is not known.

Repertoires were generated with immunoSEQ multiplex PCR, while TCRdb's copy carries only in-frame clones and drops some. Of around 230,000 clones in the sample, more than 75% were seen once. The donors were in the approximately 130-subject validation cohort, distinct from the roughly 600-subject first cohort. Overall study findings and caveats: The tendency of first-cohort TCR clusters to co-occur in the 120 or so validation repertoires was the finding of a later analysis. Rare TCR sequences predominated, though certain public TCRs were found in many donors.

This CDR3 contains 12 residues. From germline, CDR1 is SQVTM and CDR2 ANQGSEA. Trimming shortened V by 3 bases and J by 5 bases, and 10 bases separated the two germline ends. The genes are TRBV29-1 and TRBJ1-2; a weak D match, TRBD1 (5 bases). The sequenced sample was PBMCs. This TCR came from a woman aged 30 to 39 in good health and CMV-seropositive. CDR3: CSVEGGGYGYTF. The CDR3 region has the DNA TGCAGCGTTGAGGGGGGAGGTTATGGCTACACCTTC.